Each of the 12 T cell receptor beta chains below was sequenced from the same sample in a study of T cell responses to AZD1222 COVID-19 vaccine. Assay used: immunoSEQ multiplex PCR; TCRdb lists only in-frame clones, some missing. The table records some 250,000 clones, 94% of them present only once. This specimen was peripheral blood, taken 28 days after the second AZD1222 dose. Source of these receptors: an adult who received the AZD1222 COVID-19 vaccine.

The chain combines TRBV2 with TRBJ2-4; 11 bases line up with TRBD2. Trimming cost V 6 bases and J 0 bases; bases outside gene matches: 4. The CDR3 sequence is 16 residues long. Looked up from germline, CDR1 is SNHLY and CDR2 is FYNNEI. The CDR3 protein is CASSLAGGLAKNIQYF. The CDR3 region has the DNA TGTGCCAGCAGCCTAGCGGGGGGATTAGCCAAAAACATTCAGTACTTC. Complete variable domain (other parts from reference TRBV2 and TRBJ2-4): EPEVTQTPSHQVTQMGQEVILRCVPISNHLYFYWYRQILGQKVEFLVSFYNNEISEKSEIFDDQFSVERPDGSNFTLKIRSTKLEDSAMYFCASSLAGGLAKNIQYFGAGTRLSVL.

The chain couples TRBV5-5 to TRBJ1-1; no clear D gene. The V end lost 2 bases, the J end lost 5 bases, and 13 bases lay between the germline ends. Germline V gives CDR1 SGHKS, CDR2 YYEKEE (reference sequence). The CDR3 runs 14 residues. CDR3: CASSFAGGGTEAFF. CDR3 bases: TGTGCCAGCAGCTTCGCGGGTGGAGGAACTGAAGCTTTCTTT.

The gene calls are TRBV28 and TRBJ2-7, with 8 bases aligning to TRBD1. Germline CDR1 MDHEN, CDR2 SYDVKM. The CDR3 has 14 residues. V was clipped by 5 bases and J by 7 bases; unmatched bases: 10. The CDR3 loop reads CASSTSRGRREQYF. In nucleotides, the CDR3 is TGTGCCAGCAGTACCTCCAGGGGGCGGAGGGAGCAGTACTTC. The full variable domain, its missing parts supplied by reference TRBV28 and TRBJ2-7, is DVKVTQSSRYLVKRTGEKVFLECVQDMDHENMFWYRQDPGLGLRLIYFSYDVKMKEKGDIPEGYSVSREKKERFSLILESASTNQTSMYLCASSTSRGRREQYFGPGTRLTVT.

This chain links TRBV15 with TRBJ1-6, with D hard to call. Germline-derived CDR1 and CDR2 are LNHNV and YYDKDF (reference sequence). The CDR3 covers 15 residues. The V end was cut by 5 bases, the J end by 11 bases, with 19 bases between. For the CDR3, the DNA is TGTGCCACCAGCCCCAGTGGGCGGCCCGAGACACCCCTCCACTTT. As protein: CATSPSGRPETPLHF.

This chain joins TRBV24-1 and TRBJ1-1; perhaps TRBD1 as D (5 bases). Deletions cut 3 bases from V and 3 bases from J, with 13 bases between. CDR1 and CDR2 (germline): KGHDR, SFDVKD. This CDR3 is built from 15 residues. The CDR3 coding sequence is TGTGCCACCAGTGATCACAGGAACGGGGACACTGAAGCTTTCTTT. This codes for CATSDHRNGDTEAFF.

The V and J genes are TRBV7-2 and TRBJ2-1, with 9 bases identical to TRBD2. The V gene's germline CDR1 is SGHTA and CDR2 FQGNSA. There are 15 residues in the CDR3. With 0 bases clipped from V and 8 bases from J, the junction kept 5 bases outside the gene matches. The CDR3 loop is CASSLAAGGGDEQFF. The CDR3, as DNA: TGTGCCAGCAGCTTAGCCGCGGGGGGGGGAGATGAGCAGTTCTTC. Supplemented by reference TRBV7-2 and TRBJ2-1, the full variable domain reads GAGVSQSPSNKVTEKGKDVELRCDPISGHTALYWYRQSLGQGLEFLIYFQGNSAPDKSGLPSDRFSAERTGGSVSTLTIQRTQQEDSAVYLCASSLAAGGGDEQFFGPGTRLTVL.

The CDR3 is CASSFGRRNQPQHF. CDR3 coding DNA: TGTGCCAGCAGCTTCGGCAGGAGGAATCAGCCCCAGCATTTT. The chain employs TRBV7-8 and TRBJ1-5, with unresolved D. CDR3 length: 14 residues. Per the germline V gene, CDR1 is SGHVS and CDR2 is FQNEAQ. V lost 3 bases and J 4 bases, leaving 10 bases between the germline ends. Drawing the rest from reference TRBV7-8 and TRBJ1-5, the complete variable domain is GAGVSQSPRYKVAKRGQDVALRCDPISGHVSLFWYQQALGQGPEFLTYFQNEAQLDKSGLPSDRFFAERPEGSVSTLKIQRTQQEDSAVYLCASSFGRRNQPQHFGDGTRLSIL.

The V and J genes are TRBV12-3 or TRBV12-4 and TRBJ2-3, with D maybe TRBD2 (6 bases). The V and J ends lost 6 bases and 9 bases respectively, with 13 bases between them. The CDR3 length is 12 residues. CDR3 residues: CASSKTSGTQYF. In nucleotides, the CDR3 is TGTGCCAGCAGCAAGACTAGTGGAACGCAGTATTTT.

The chain has TRBV5-1 and TRBJ2-3; D may be TRBD1 (6 bases). The CDR3 sequence is 15 residues long. Trimming pared 0 bases from V and 0 bases from J, leaving 8 bases between. CDR1 and CDR2 from the germline V gene are SGHRS and YFSETQ. CDR3 coding DNA: TGCGCCAGCAGCTTGGCAACAGGGAGCACAGATACGCAGTATTTT. It is translated as CASSLATGSTDTQYF.

The J gene is TRBJ2-1, the V gene TRBV10-3; the D gene is possibly TRBD2 (6 bases). CDR3 length: 12 amino acids. V was clipped by 6 bases and J by 8 bases, with 11 bases between them. CDR1 ENHRY and CDR2 SYGVKD come from the germline V gene. The DNA for the CDR3 is TGTGCCATCAGCCGGGACTCCGATGAGCAGTTCTTC. Translating gives CAISRDSDEQFF.

The rearrangement joins TRBV25-1 to TRBJ2-2; 8 nucleotides agree with TRBD2. Germline CDR1 and CDR2: MGHDK and SYGVNS. The V segment lost 4 bases and the J segment 1 base; nucleotides outside the gene matches: 5. The CDR3 loop spans 16 amino acids. The DNA of the CDR3 is TGTGCCAGCAGTGCCGGGACTAGAGGGAACACCGGGGAGCTGTTTTTT. Translated, it gives CASSAGTRGNTGELFF.

The chain employs TRBV27 and TRBJ2-7; 7 positions agree with TRBD1. Germline CDR1 reads MNHEY; CDR2 reads SMNVEV (reference sequence). This CDR3 is built from 14 residues. V trimming: 3 bases; J trimming: 7 bases; junction bases outside the gene matches: 9. CDR3: CASSLLGGAWEQYF. CDR3 bases: TGTGCCAGCAGTTTGCTAGGGGGCGCGTGGGAGCAGTACTTC.